The TCR beta chain under discussion was sequenced for a study of radiotherapy plus CTLA-4 blockade in lung cancer. Method: immunoSEQ multiplex PCR; TCRdb's copy keeps in-frame clones and lacks some. The data contain tens of thousands of clones, 60% to 80% of them singletons. Trimming pared 0 bases from V and 0 bases from J, leaving 12 bases between. Germline-derived CDR1 and CDR2 are SGHVS and FQNEAQ. The CDR3 runs to 18 residues. Study results and caveats: Expansion in blood of tumor-derived TCR clones was seen after radiotherapy plus ipilimumab. Reports state that early shifts in blood T cell clones, with interferon-beta, best predicted response.

Focal radiation with ipilimumab CTLA-4 blockade was given to patients with chemo-refractory metastatic non-small-cell lung cancer. As to this clone: Its antigen is currently unknown.

This clonotype was sampled from a human donor with non-small cell lung cancer who had stable disease on radiotherapy plus ipilimumab. This material consisted of peripheral blood, taken from a patient treated with radiotherapy plus ipilimumab. The chain employs TRBV7-8 and TRBJ1-6; TRBD1 might be the D (6 bases). CDR3 sequence: CASSLARGGSSYNSPLHF. CDR3 DNA sequence: TGTGCCAGCAGCTTAGCCAGGGGAGGAAGCTCCTATAATTCACCCCTCCACTTT.